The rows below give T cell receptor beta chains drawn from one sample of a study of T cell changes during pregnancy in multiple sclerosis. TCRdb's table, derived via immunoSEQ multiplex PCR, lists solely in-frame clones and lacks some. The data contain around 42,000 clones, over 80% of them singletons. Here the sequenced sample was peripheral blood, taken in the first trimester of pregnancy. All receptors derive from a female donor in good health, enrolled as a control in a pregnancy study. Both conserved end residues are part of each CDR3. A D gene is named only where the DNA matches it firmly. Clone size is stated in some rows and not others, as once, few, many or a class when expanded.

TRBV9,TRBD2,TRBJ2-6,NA,TGTGCCAGCGGTGCCCCGGGGGGCTCTGGGGCCAACGTCCTGACTTTC,CASGAPGGSGANVLTF
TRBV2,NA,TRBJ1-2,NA,TGTGCCAGCAGAGGGACGGGGGTCTATGGCTACACCTTC,CASRGTGVYGYTF
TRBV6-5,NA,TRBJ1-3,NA,TGTGCCAGCTTATCAGGGATCTCTGGAAACACCATATATTTT,CASLSGISGNTIYF
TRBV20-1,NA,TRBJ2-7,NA,TGCAGTGCTCCGCAGGGGGGCGAGCAGTACTTC,CSAPQGGEQYF
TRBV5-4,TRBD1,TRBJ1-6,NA,TGTGCCAGCAGCTGGGGGACAGAAACCTCCTATAATTCACCCCTCCACTTT,CASSWGTETSYNSPLHF
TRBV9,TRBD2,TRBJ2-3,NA,TGTGCCAGCAGCCCCTTTAAACTAGCGGGAGTTGATACGCAGTATTTT,CASSPFKLAGVDTQYF
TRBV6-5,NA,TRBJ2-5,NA,TGTGCCAGCAGTTCGAAGGGGGGGGTAGGGGGAGAGACCCAGTACTTC,CASSSKGGVGGETQYF
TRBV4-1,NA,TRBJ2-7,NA,TGCGCCAGCAGCCAAGAGAGGGAGTGGTACGAGCAGTACTTC,CASSQEREWYEQYF
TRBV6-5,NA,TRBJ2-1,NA,TGTGCCAGCAGTAGGGAGCTGGGGATCAATGAGCAGTTCTTC,CASSRELGINEQFF
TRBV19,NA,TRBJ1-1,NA,TGTGCCAGTAGTATAGGGGAGGCGAACACTGAAGCTTTCTTT,CASSIGEANTEAFF
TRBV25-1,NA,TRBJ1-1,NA,TGTGCCAGCAGTGCGGATACTCTGACTAACACTGAAGCTTTCTTT,CASSADTLTNTEAFF
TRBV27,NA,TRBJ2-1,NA,TGTGCCAGCAGGGACACCTCCTCCTACAATGAGCAGTTCTTC,CASRDTSSYNEQFF
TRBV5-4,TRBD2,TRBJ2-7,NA,TGTGCCAGCAGCTTGTTCCTGCGGGAGGGCTACGAGCAGTACTTC,CASSLFLREGYEQYF
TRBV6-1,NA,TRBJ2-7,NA,TGTGCCAGCAGTGGGGCCTCCTACGAGCAGTACTTC,CASSGASYEQYF
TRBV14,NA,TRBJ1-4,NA,TGTGCCAGCAGCCAAGTAGGCGGGGCGGCTGAAAAACTGTTTTTT,CASSQVGGAAEKLFF
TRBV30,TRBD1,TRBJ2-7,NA,TGTGCCTGGAATCCCGGGACAGCAAGCTCCTACGAGCAGTACTTC,CAWNPGTASSYEQYF
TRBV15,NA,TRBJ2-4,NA,TGTGCCACCAGCAGTCTACCCCTAGCCAAAAACATTCAGTACTTC,CATSSLPLAKNIQYF
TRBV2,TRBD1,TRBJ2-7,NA,TGTGCCAGCAGGCTGACAGGGCCCTCCTACGAGCAGTACTTC,CASRLTGPSYEQYF
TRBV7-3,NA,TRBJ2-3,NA,TGTGCCAGCAGCTTTTTGGGGGGTAGCACAGATACGCAGTATTTT,CASSFLGGSTDTQYF
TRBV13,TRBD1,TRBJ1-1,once,TGTGCCAGCAGCTTAGGGCAGGGGGCAGGTATCACTGAAGCTTTCTTT,CASSLGQGAGITEAFF
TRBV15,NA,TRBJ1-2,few,TGTGCCACCAGCAGAGAAGGTTGGAGGCCTCCAGCGGACTATGGCTACACCTTC,CATSREGWRPPADYGYTF
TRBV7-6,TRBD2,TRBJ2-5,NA,TGTGCCAGCAGCTTAGGAGGCGCGGTCCGACTAGCGGGGGAAGAGACCCAGTACTTC,CASSLGGAVRLAGEETQYF
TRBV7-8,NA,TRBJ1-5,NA,TGTGCCAGCAGCTCGTACCGTGGGGAGGGCAATCAGCCCCAGCATTTT,CASSSYRGEGNQPQHF
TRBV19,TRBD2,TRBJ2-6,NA,TGTGCCAGTAGTAGTCTGGGCGGGGGGGGATCTGGGGCCAACGTCCTGACTTTC,CASSSLGGGGSGANVLTF
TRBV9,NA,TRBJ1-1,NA,TGTGCCAGCAGCGTAGCAGGGCAGCGCCTGCCGAACACTGAAGCTTTCTTT,CASSVAGQRLPNTEAFF
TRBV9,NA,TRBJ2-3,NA,TGTGCCAGCAGCGTAGGGCGGGGCGGGGCAGATACGCAGTATTTT,CASSVGRGGADTQYF
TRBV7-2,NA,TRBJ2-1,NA,TGTGCCAGCAGCTTAGCGCAGGGACTCTACAATGAGCAGTTCTTC,CASSLAQGLYNEQFF
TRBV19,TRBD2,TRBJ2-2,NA,TGTGCCAGTAGTCTCATCCTGGGACTAGCGGGAGGAGGGGGTCGTGGCGGGGAGCTGTTTTTT,CASSLILGLAGGGGRGGELFF
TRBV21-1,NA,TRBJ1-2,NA,TGTGCCAGCAGCCAAGGGGGGACTCAACTCAACTATGGCTACACCTTC,CASSQGGTQLNYGYTF
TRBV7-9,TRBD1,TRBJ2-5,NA,TGTGCCAGCACGGCCCGGACAGGGGGGGAGACCCAGTACTTC,CASTARTGGETQYF
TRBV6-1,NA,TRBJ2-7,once,TGTGCCAGCAGGGCCGGGACAAATAACGAGGGGGAGCAGTACTTC,CASRAGTNNEGEQYF
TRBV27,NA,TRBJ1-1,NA,TGTGCCAGCAGTTTGAGGGAAGTCACTGAAGCTTTCTTT,CASSLREVTEAFF
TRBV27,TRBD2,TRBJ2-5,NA,TGTGCCAGCAGTTCCCGAGCGGGAGGAGAGACCCAGTACTTC,CASSSRAGGETQYF
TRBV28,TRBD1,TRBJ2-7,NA,TGTGCCAGCAGTTTAGTTGGACAGGGGGCAAGGGAGCAGTACTTC,CASSLVGQGAREQYF
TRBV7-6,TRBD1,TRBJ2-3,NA,TGTGCCAGCAGCGGGGGGGGCTTCGGAGCCGGGACAGGGGGCACAGATACGCAGTATTTT,CASSGGGFGAGTGGTDTQYF
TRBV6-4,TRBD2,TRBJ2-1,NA,TGTGCCAGCAGTGACGGGGAGACTAGCGGCTACAATGAGCAGTTCTTC,CASSDGETSGYNEQFF
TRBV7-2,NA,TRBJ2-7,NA,TGTGCCAGCAGCCCAACCCCCGCTAGCTCCTACGAGCAGTACTTC,CASSPTPASSYEQYF
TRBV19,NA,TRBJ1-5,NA,TGTGCCAGTAGTACTCTCAATCAGCCCCAGCATTTT,CASSTLNQPQHF
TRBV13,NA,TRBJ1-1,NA,TGTGCCAGCAGTCGAATGGGGAGGACTGAAGCTTTCTTT,CASSRMGRTEAFF
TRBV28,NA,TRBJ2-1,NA,TGTGCCAGCAGTTTTCAGAATGAGCAGTTCTTC,CASSFQNEQFF
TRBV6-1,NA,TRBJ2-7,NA,TGTGCCAGCTCCTCAAGGGGCCAGTACTACGAGCAGTACTTC,CASSSRGQYYEQYF
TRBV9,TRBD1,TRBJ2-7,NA,TGTGCCAGCAGCGTAGGCGGGACAGGGGGCAAGTACGAGCAGTACTTC,CASSVGGTGGKYEQYF
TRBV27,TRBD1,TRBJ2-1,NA,TGTGCCAGCAGGACAGGGTTCTATGAGCAGTTCTTC,CASRTGFYEQFF
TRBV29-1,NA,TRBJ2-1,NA,TGCAGCGTTGCACGACAAGGGGTCAATGAGCAGTTCTTC,CSVARQGVNEQFF
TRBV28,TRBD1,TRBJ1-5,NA,TGTGCCAGCGGGTATTCGGGACAGGGGACGGGGGGTACCCAGCATTTT,CASGYSGQGTGGTQHF
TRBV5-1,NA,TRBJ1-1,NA,TGCGCCAGCAAAGAACAGGAGTCGAACACTGAAGCTTTCTTT,CASKEQESNTEAFF
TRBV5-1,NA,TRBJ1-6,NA,TGCGCCAGCAGCCCGGGACTTGCGAATTCACCCCTCCACTTT,CASSPGLANSPLHF
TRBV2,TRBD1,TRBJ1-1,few,TGTGCCAGCAGTTTACAGGGGGGAAACACTGAAGCTTTCTTT,CASSLQGGNTEAFF
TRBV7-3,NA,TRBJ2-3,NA,TGTGCCAGCAGCTTACACCAGGGGTCCCTCGATACGCAGTATTTT,CASSLHQGSLDTQYF
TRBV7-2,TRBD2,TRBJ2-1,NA,TGTGCCAGCAGCTATATAGCGGGAGGGTTGCGGAATGAGCAGTTCTTC,CASSYIAGGLRNEQFF